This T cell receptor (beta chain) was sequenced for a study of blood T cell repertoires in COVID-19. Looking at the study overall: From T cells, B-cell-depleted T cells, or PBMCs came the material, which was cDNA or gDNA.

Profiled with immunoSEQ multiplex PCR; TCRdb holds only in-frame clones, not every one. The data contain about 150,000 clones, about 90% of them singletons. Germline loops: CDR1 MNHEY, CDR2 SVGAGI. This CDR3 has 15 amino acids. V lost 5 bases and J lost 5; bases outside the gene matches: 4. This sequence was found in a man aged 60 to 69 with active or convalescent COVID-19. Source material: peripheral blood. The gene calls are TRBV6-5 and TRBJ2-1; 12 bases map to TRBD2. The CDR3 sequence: CASSNGLAGHNEQFF. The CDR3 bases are TGTGCCAGCAGTAACGGACTAGCGGGGCACAATGAGCAGTTCTTC.